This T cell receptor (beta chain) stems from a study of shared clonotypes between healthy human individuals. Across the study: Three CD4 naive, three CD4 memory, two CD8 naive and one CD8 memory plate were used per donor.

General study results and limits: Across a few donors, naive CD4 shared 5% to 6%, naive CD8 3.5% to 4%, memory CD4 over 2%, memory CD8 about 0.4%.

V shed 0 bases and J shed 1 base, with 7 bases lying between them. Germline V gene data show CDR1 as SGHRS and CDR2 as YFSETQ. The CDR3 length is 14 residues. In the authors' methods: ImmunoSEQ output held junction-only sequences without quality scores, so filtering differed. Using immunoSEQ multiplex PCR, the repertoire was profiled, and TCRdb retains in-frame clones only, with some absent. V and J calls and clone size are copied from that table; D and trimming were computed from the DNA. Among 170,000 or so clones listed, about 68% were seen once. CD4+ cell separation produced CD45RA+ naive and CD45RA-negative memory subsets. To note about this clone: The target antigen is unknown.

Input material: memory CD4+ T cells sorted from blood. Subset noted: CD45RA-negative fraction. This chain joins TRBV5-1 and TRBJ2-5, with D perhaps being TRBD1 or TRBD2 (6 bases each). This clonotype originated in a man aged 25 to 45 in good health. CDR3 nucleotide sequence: TGCGCCAGCAGCTTGGGGGGGGCCCAAGAGACCCAGTACTTC. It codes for CASSLGGAQETQYF. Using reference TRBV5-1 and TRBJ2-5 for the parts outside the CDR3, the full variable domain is KAGVTQTPRYLIKTRGQQVTLSCSPISGHRSVSWYQQTPGQGLQFLFEYFSETQRNKGNFPGRFSGRQFSNSRSEMNVSTLELGDSALYLCASSLGGAQETQYFGPGTRLLVL.